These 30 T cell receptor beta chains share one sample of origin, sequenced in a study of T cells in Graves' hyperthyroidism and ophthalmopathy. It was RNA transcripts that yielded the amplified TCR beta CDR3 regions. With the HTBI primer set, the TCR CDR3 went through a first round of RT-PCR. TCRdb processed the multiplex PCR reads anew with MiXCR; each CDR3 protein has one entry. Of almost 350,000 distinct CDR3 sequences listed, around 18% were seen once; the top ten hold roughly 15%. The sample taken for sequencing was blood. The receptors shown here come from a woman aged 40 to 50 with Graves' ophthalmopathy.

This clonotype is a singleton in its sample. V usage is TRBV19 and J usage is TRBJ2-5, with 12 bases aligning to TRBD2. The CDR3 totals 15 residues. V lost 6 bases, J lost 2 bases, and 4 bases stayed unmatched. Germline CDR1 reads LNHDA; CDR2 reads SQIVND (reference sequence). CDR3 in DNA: TGTGCCAGTAGCCGGACTAGCGGGATTCAAGAGACCCAGTACTTC. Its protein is CASSRTSGIQETQYF.

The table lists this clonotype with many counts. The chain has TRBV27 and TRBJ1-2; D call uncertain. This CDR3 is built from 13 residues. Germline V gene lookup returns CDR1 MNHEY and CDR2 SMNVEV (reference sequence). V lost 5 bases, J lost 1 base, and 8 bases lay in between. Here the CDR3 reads CASSEGGNYGYTF. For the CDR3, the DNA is TGTGCCAGCAGTGAGGGCGGTAACTATGGCTACACCTTC.

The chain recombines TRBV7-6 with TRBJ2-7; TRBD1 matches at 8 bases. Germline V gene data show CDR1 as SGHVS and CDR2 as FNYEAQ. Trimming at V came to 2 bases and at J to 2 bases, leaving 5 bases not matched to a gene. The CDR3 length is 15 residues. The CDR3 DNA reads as TGTGCCAGCAGCTTAAATCACAGGGGGGCCTACGAGCAGTACTTC. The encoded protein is CASSLNHRGAYEQYF.

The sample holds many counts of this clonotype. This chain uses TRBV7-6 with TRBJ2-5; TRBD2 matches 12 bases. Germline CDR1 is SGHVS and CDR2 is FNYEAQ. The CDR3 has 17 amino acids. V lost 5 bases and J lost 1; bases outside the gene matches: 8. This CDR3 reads CASSIRLAGVGQETQYF. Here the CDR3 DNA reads TGTGCCAGCAGCATTAGACTAGCGGGAGTCGGCCAAGAGACCCAGTACTTC.

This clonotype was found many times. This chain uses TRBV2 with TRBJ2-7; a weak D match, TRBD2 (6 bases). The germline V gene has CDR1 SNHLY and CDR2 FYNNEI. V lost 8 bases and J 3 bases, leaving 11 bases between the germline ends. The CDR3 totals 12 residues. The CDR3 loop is CASLHSGYEQYF. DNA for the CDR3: TGTGCCAGCCTACATAGCGGCTACGAGCAGTACTTC.

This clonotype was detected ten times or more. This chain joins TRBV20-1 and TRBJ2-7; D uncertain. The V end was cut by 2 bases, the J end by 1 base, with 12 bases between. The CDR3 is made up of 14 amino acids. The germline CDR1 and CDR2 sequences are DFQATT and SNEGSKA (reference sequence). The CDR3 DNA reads TGCAGTGCTAGACACTTTGGGGATTCCTACGAGCAGTACTTC. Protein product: CSARHFGDSYEQYF.

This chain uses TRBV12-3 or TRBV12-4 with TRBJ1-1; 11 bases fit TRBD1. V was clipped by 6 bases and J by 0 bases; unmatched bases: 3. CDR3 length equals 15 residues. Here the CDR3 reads CASSGQGALNTEAFF. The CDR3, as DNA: TGTGCCAGCAGCGGACAGGGGGCATTGAACACTGAAGCTTTCTTT.

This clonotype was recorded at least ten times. The chain's CDR3 is CASRSPGTKGHEQYF. The CDR3 DNA sequence: TGTGCCAGCCGGAGCCCCGGGACAAAAGGGCACGAGCAGTACTTC. This chain connects TRBV6-1 to TRBJ2-7; maybe TRBD1 (6 bases). V lost 8 bases, J lost 5 bases, and 22 bases lay in between. Germline V CDR1 and CDR2: MNHNS, SASEGT. This CDR3 comprises 15 residues.

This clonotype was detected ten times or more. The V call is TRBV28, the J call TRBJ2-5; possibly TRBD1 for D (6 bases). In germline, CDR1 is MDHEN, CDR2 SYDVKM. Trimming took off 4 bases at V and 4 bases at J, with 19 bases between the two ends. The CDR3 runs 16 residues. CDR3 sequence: CASSSPGHSFAETQYF. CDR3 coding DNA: TGTGCCAGCAGTTCCCCGGGACACTCATTCGCAGAGACCCAGTACTTC. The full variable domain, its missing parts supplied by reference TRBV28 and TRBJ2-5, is DVKVTQSSRYLVKRTGEKVFLECVQDMDHENMFWYRQDPGLGLRLIYFSYDVKMKEKGDIPEGYSVSREKKERFSLILESASTNQTSMYLCASSSPGHSFAETQYFGPGTRLLVL.

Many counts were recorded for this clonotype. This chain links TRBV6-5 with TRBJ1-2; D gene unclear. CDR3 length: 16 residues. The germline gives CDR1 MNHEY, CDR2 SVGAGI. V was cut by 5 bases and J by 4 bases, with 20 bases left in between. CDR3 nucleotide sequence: TGTGCCAGCAGTCCTAACCTGTCCCAAACGAGCTATGGCTACACCTTC. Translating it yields CASSPNLSQTSYGYTF.

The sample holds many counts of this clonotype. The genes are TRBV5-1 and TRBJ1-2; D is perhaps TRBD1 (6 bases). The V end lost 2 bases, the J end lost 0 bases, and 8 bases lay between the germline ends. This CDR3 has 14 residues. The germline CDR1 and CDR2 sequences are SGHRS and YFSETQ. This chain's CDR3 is CASSFGQPNYGYTF. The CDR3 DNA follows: TGCGCCAGCAGCTTCGGACAGCCTAACTATGGCTACACCTTC.

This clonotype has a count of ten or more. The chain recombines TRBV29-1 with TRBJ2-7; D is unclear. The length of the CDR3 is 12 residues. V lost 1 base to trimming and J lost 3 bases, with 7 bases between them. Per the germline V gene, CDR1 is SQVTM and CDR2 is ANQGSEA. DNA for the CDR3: TGCAGCGTTGAAGTCCAGGACTACGAGCAGTACTTC. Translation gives CSVEVQDYEQYF.

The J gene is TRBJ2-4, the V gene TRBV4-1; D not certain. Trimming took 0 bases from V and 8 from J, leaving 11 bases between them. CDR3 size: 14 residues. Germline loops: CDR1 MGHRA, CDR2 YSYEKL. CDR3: CASSQEVSGDIQYF. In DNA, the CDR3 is TGCGCCAGCAGCCAAGAGGTGTCTGGGGACATTCAGTACTTC.

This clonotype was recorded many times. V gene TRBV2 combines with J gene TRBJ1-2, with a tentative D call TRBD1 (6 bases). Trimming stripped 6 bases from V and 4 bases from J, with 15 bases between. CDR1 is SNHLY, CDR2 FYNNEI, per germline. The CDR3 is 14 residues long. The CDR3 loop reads CASRLLQGFYGYTF. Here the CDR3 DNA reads TGTGCCAGCAGACTTCTACAGGGCTTCTATGGCTACACCTTC.

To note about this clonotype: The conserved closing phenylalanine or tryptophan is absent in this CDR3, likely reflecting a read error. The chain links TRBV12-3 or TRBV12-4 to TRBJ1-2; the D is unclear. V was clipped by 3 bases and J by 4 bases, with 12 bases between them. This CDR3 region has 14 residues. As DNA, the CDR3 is TGTGCCAGCAGTTTCAGCTGGGTGGGCTATGGCTACACCTCC. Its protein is CASSFSWVGYGYTS.

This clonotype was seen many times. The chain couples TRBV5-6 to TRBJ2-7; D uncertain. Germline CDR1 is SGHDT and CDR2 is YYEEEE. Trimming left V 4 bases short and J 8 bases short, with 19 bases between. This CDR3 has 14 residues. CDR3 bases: TGTGCCAGCAGCGGTCCAGCAAGGGTTCTGAAGCAGTACTTC. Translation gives CASSGPARVLKQYF.

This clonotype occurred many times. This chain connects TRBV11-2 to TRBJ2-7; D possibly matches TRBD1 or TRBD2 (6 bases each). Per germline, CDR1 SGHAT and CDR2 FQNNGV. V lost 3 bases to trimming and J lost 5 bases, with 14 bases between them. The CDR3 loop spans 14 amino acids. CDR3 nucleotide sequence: TGTGCCAGCAGCTTTGGGGGGCCTTTCAACGAGCAGTACTTC. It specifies CASSFGGPFNEQYF.

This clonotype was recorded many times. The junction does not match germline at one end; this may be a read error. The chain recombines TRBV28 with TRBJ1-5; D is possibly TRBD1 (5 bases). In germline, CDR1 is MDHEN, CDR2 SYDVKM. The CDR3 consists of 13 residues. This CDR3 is CVSSYGTHQPQHF. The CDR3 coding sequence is TGTGTCAGCAGTTACGGGACCCATCAGCCCCAGCATTTT.

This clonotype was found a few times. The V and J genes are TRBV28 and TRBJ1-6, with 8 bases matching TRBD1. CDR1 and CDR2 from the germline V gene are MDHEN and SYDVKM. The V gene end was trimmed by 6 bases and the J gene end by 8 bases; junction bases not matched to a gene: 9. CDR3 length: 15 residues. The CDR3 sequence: CASRWTGSGYSPLHF. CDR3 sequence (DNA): TGTGCCAGCAGGTGGACAGGGTCTGGCTATTCACCCCTCCACTTT.

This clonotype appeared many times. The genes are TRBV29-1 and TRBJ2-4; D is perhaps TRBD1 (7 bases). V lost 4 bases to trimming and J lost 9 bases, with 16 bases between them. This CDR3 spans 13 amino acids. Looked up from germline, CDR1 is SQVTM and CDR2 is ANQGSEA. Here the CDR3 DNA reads TGCAGCGTTGTGCTAGGGCAGGGGGGCATTCAGTACTTC. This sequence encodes CSVVLGQGGIQYF.

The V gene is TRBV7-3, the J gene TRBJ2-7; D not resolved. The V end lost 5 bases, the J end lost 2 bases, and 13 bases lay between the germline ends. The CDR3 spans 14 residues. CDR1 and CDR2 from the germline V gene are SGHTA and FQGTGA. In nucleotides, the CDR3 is TGTGCCAGCAGCCTGGAAGGTTGGGCCTACGAGCAGTACTTC. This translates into CASSLEGWAYEQYF.

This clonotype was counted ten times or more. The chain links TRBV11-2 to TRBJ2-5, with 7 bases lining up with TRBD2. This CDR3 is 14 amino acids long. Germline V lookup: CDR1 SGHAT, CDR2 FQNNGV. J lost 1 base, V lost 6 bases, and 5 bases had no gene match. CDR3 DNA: TGTGCCAGCAGGGGAGGGCCGTTCCAAGAGACCCAGTACTTC. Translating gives CASRGGPFQETQYF.

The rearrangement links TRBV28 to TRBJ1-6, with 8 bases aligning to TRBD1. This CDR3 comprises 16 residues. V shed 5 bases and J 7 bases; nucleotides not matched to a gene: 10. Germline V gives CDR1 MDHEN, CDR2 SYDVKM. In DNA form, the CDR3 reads TGTGCCAGCAGTAGGCCGACAGGGGCAGGAAATTCACCCCTCCACTTT. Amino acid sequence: CASSRPTGAGNSPLHF.

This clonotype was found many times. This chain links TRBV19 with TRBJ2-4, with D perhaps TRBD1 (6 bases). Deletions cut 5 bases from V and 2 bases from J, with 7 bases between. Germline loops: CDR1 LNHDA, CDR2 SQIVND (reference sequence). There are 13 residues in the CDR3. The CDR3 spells CASSQGTKNIQYF. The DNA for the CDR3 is TGTGCCAGTAGTCAGGGGACCAAAAACATTCAGTACTTC.

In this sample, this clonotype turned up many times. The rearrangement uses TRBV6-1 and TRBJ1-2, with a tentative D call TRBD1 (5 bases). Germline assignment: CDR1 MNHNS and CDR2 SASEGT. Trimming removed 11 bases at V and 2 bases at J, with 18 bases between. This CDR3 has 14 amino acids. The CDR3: CAHETGTGNYGYTF. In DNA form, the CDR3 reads TGTGCCCACGAAACCGGGACGGGCAACTATGGCTACACCTTC.

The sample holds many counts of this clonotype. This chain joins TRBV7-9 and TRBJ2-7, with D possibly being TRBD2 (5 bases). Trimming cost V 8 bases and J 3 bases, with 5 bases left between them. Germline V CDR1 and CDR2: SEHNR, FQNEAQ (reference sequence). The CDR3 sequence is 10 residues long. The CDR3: CASEGYEQYF. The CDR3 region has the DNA TGTGCCAGCGAGGGCTACGAGCAGTACTTC.

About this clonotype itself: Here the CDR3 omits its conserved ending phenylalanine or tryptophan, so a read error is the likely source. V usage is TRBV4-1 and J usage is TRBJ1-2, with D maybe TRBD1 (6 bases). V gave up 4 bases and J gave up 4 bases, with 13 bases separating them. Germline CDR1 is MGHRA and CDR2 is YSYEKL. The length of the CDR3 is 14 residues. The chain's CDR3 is CASSRNTGFYGYTL. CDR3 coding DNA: TGCGCCAGCAGCCGTAATACAGGGTTCTATGGCTACACCCTC.

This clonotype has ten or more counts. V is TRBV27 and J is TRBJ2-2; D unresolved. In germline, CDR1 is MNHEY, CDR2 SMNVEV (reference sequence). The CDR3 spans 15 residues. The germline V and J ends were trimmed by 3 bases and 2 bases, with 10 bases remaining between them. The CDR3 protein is CASSLVGRNTGELFF. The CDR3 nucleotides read TGTGCCAGCAGTTTGGTGGGCCGAAACACCGGGGAGCTGTTTTTT.

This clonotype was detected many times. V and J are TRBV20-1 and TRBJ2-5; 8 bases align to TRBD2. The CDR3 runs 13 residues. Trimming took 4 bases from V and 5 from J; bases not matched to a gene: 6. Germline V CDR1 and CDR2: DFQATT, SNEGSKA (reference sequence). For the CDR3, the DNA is TGCAGTGCTACGGCGGGAGGAGGCGAGACCCAGTACTTC. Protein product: CSATAGGGETQYF.

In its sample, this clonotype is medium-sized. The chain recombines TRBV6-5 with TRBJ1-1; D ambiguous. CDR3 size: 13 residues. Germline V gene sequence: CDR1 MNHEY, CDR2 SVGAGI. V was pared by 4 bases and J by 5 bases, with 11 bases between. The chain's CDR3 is CASSSTLRTEAFF. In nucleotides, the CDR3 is TGTGCCAGCAGTTCTACACTTCGAACTGAAGCTTTCTTT.